This T cell receptor beta chain was observed in a study of T-cell reconstitution after alpha-beta-depleted transplantation in children. The library targeted TCRbeta and was prepared with unique molecular identifiers. TCRdb ran MiXCR on the PCR reads and lists one entry per CDR3 protein. This table holds 600,000 to 700,000 distinct CDR3 sequences, 16% found once. This clonotype was counted ten times or more. V was trimmed by 7 bases and J by 3 bases, leaving 12 bases between them. Germline V gives CDR1 SQVTM, CDR2 ANQGSEA. CDR3 length: 13 amino acids. Sequenced material: PBMCs from the stem cell graft donor, taken from the stem cell graft. The receptor comes from a human donor who donated a stem cell graft to a child with acute myeloid leukemia. V is TRBV29-1 and J is TRBJ2-2; either TRBD1 or TRBD2 may fit D (5 bases each). CDR3 sequence: CSAQPGHTGELFF. The CDR3 nucleotides are TGCAGCGCCCAACCGGGGCACACCGGGGAGCTGTTTTTT.